This record concerns one T cell receptor beta chain sequence. Its antigen is as yet unknown. The entry originates in a study of shared clonotypes between healthy human individuals. Generated by immunoSEQ multiplex PCR, the TCRdb table keeps only in-frame clones and is missing some. The sample carries around 1.9 million clones, more than 85% recorded once. Study findings and constraints: All-four-donor shared clonotypes had higher generation probabilities than non-shared clonotypes did.

Naive CD8 isolation took CD45RO-negative cells positively selected for CCR7 and excluded terminally differentiated effector memory CD45RA+ cells. Sequencing input: naive CD8+ T cells from PBMCs. This receptor was taken from a man between 18 and 29 years old in good health. Some clones in this sample may be carry-over from other donors' samples.

CDR3 bases: TGTGCCAGCGGCAACGGACAGCTCAATCAGCCCCAGCATTTT. It translates to CASGNGQLNQPQHF. The chain joins TRBV28 to TRBJ1-5; D is possibly TRBD1 (6 bases). With 8 bases removed from V and 3 bases from J, the gap between germline ends came to 14 bases. Germline values: CDR1 MDHEN, CDR2 SYDVKM. This CDR3 region has 14 residues.